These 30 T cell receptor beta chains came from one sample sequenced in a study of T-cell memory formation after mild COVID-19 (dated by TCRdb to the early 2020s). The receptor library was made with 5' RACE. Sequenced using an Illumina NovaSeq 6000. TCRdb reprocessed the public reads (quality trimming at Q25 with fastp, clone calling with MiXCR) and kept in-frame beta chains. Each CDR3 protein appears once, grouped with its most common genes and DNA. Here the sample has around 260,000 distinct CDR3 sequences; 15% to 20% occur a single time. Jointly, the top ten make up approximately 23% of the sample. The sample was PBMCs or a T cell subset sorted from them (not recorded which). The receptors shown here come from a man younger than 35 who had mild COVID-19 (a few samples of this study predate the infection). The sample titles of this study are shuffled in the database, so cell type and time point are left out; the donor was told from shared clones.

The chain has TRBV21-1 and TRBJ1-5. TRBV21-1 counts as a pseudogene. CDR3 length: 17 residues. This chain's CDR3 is CASSTLRDHGPGQPQHF. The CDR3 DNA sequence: TGTGCCAGCAGCACACTCCGGGACCACGGGCCAGGTCAGCCCCAGCATTTT.

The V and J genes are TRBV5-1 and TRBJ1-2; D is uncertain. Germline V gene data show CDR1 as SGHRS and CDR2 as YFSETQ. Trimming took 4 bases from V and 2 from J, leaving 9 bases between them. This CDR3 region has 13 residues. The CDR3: CASSVGRNYGYTF. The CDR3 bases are TGCGCCAGCAGCGTAGGGAGAAACTATGGCTACACCTTC.

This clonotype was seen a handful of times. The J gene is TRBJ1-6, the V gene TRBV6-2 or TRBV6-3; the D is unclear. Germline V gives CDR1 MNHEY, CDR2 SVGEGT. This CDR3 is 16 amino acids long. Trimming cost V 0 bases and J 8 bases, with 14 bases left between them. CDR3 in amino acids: CASSYSAAGGYSPLHF. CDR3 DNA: TGTGCCAGCAGTTACTCGGCGGCCGGAGGATATTCACCCCTCCACTTT.

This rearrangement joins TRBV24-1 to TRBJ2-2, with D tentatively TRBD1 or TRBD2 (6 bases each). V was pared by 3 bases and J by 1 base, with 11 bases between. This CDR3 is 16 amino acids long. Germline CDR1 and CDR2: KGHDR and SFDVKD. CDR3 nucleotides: TGTGCCACCAGTGATGGAGGGACAATGAACACCGGGGAGCTGTTTTTT. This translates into CATSDGGTMNTGELFF.

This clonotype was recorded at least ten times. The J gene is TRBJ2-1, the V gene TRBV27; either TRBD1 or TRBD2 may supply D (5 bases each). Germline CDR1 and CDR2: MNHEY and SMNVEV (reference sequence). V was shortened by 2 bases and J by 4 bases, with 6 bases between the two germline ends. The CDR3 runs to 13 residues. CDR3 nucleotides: TGTGCCAGCAGTTTAGAGGGGTACAATGAGCAGTTCTTC. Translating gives CASSLEGYNEQFF.

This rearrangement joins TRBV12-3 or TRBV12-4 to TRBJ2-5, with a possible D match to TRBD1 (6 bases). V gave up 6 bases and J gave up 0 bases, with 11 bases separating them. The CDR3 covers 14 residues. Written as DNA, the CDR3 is TGTGCCAGCAGAGATCAGGGGTACCAAGAGACCCAGTACTTC. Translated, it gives CASRDQGYQETQYF.

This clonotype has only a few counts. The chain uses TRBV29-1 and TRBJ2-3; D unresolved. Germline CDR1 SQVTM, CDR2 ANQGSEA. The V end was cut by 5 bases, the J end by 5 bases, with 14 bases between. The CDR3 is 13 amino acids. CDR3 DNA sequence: TGCAGCGTTTTGGTAGTCTCTCGAGATACGCAGTATTTT. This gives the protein CSVLVVSRDTQYF.

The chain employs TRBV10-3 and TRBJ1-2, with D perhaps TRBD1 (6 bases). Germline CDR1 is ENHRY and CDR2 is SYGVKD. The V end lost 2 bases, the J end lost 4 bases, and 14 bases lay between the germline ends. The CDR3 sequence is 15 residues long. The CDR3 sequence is CAISEPHRAGYGYTF. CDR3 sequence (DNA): TGTGCCATCAGTGAGCCGCACAGGGCAGGCTATGGCTACACCTTC.

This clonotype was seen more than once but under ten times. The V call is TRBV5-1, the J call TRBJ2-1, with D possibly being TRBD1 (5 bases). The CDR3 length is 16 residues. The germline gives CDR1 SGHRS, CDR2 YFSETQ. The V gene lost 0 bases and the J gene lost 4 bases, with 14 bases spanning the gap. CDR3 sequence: CASSLGGSKPYNEQFF. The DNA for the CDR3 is TGCGCCAGCAGCTTGGGGGGCAGTAAGCCATACAATGAGCAGTTCTTC.

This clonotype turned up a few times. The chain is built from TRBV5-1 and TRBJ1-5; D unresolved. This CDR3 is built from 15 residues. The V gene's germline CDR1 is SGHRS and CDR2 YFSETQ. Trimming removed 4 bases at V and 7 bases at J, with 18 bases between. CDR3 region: CASSPLGSVGQPQHF. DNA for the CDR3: TGCGCCAGCAGCCCCTTGGGGAGCGTGGGGCAGCCCCAGCATTTT.

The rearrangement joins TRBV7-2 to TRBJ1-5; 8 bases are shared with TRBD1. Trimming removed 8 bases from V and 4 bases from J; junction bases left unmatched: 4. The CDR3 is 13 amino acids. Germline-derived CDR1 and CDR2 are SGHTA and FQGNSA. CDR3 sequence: CASGQGRNQPQHF. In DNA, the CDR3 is TGTGCCAGCGGACAGGGTCGGAATCAGCCCCAGCATTTT.

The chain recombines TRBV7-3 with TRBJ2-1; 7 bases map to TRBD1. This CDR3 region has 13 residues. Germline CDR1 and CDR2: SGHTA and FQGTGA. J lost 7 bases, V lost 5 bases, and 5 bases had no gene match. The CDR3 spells CASSQYRGNEQFF. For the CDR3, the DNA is TGTGCCAGCAGCCAGTACAGGGGTAATGAGCAGTTCTTC.

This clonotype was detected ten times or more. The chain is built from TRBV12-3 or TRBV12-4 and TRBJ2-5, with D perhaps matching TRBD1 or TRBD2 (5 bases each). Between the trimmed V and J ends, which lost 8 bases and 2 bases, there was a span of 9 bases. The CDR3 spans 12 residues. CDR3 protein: CASEGKQETQYF. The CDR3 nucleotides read TGTGCCAGCGAGGGGAAACAAGAGACCCAGTACTTC.

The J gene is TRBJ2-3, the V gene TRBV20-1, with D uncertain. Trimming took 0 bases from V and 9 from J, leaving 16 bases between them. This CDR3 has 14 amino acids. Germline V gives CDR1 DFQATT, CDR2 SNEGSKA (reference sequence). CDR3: CSARDRMWGKTQYF. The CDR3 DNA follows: TGCAGTGCTAGAGATCGTATGTGGGGAAAAACGCAGTATTTT.

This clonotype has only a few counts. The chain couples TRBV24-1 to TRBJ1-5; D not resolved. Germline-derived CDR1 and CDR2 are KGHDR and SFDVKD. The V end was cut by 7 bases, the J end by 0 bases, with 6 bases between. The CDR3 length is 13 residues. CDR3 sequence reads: CATRADSNQPQHF. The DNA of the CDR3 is TGTGCCACCAGGGCAGATAGCAATCAGCCCCAGCATTTT.

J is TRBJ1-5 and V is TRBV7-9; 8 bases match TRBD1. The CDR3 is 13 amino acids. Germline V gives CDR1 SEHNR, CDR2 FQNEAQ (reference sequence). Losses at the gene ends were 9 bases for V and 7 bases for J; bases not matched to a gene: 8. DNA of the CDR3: TGTGCCAGTACGGGACAGGTTAAACAGCCCCAGCATTTT. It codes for CASTGQVKQPQHF.

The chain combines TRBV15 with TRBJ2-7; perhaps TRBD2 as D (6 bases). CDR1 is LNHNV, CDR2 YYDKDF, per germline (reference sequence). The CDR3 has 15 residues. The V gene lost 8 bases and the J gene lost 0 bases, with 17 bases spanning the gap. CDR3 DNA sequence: TGTGCCACCGGGAAGGAGGGCGCCGGCTCCTACGAGCAGTACTTC. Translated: CATGKEGAGSYEQYF.

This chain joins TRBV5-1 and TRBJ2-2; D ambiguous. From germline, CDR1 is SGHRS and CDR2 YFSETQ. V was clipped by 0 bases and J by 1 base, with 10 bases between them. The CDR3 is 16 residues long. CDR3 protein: CASSLGPGVNTGELFF. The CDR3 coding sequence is TGCGCCAGCAGCTTGGGTCCGGGTGTGAACACCGGGGAGCTGTTTTTT.

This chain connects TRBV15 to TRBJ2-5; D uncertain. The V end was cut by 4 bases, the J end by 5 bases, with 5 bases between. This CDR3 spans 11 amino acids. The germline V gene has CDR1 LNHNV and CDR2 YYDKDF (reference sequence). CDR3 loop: CATSIGETQYF. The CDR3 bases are TGTGCCACCAGCATTGGGGAGACCCAGTACTTC.

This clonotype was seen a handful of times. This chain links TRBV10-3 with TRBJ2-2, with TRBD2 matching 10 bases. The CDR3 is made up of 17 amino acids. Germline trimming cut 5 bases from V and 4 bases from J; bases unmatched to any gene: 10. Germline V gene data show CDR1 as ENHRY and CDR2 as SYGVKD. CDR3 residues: CAISIAGGFPGTGELFF. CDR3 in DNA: TGTGCCATCAGTATAGCGGGGGGCTTCCCTGGCACCGGGGAGCTGTTTTTT.

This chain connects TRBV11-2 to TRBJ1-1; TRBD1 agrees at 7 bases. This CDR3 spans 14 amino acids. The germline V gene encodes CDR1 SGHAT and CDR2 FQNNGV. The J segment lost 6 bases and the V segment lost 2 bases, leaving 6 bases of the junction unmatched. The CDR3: CASSLNRGWAEAFF. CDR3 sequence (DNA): TGTGCCAGCAGCTTAAACAGGGGATGGGCTGAAGCTTTCTTT.

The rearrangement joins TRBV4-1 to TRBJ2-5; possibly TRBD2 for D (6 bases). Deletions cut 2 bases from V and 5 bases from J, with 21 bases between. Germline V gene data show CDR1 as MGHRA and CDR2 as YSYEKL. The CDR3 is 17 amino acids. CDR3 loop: CASSQPWGLSPQETQYF. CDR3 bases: TGCGCCAGCAGCCAACCCTGGGGACTGAGTCCCCAGGAGACCCAGTACTTC.

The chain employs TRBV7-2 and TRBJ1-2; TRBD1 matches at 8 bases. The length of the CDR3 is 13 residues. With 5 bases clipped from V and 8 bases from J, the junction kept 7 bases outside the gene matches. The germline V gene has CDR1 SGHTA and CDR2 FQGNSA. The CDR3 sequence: CASSPQTGEGYTF. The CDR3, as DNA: TGTGCCAGCAGCCCTCAGACAGGGGAAGGCTACACCTTC.

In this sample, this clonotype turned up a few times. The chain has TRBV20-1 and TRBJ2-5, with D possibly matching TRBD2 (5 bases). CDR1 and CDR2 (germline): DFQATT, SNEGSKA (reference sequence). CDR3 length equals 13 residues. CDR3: CSEAPRAFQTQYF. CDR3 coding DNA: TGCAGCGAAGCCCCGCGGGCATTTCAGACCCAGTACTTC.

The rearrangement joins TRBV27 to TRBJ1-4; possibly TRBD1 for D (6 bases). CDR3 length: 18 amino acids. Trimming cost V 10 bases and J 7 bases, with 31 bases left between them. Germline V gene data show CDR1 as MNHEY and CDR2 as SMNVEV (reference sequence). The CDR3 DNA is TGTGCCACCGCGACCCTAGGGACACTGGGGATAAGGGGTGAAAAACTGTTTTTT. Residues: CATATLGTLGIRGEKLFF.

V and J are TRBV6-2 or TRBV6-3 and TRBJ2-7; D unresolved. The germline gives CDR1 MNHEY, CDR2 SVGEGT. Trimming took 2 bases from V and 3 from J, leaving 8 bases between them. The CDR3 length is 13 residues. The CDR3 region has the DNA TGTGCCAGCAGTTACGGTCCTCTCTACGAGCAGTACTTC. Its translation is CASSYGPLYEQYF.

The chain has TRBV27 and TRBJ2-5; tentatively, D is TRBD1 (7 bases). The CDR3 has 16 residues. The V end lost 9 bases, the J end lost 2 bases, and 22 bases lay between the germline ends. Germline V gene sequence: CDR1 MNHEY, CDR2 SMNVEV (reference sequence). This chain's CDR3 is CARTTHGQAGQETQYF. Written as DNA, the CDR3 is TGTGCCAGAACCACCCACGGACAGGCGGGGCAAGAGACCCAGTACTTC.

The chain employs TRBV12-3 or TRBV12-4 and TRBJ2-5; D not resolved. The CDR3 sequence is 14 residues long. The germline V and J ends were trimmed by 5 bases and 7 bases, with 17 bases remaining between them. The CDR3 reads CASSLRGGDGTQYF. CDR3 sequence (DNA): TGTGCCAGCAGTCTCCGTGGCGGTGACGGGACCCAGTACTTC.

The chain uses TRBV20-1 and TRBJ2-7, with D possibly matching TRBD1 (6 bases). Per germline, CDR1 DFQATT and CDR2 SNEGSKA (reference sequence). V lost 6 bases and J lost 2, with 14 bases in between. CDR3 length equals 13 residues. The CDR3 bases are TGCAGTGCCACAGGGCGACAGACCTACGAGCAGTACTTC. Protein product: CSATGRQTYEQYF.

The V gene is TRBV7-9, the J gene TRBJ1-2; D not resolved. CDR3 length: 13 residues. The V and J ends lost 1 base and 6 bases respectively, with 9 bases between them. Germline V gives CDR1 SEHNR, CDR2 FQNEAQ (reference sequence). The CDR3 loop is CASSLDRVDGYTF. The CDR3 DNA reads TGTGCCAGCAGCTTAGATAGGGTCGATGGCTACACCTTC.